Listed here are 6 T cell receptor beta chains from one sample, sequenced in a study of T cell clonality in common variable immunodeficiency. Profiling relied on immunoSEQ multiplex PCR, and the TCRdb table lists in-frame clones only, not all of them. The sample shows roughly 25,000 clones, none of them appearing just once. General study results and limits: Fewer deletions and N-nucleotide insertions were reportedly seen in common variable immunodeficiency TCR beta sequences.

These receptors lack a known antigen. Source material: peripheral blood mononuclear cells. All receptors come from a human donor with common variable immunodeficiency.

This clone was detected a few times. The CDR3 extends 3 residues past the end of the read, so its final part is completed from the germline J gene. This chain connects TRBV2 to TRBJ1-2; D remains unclear. The V gene's germline CDR1 is SNHLY and CDR2 FYNNEI. V dropped 4 bases and J dropped 1 base, with 7 bases sitting between them. The CDR3 runs 13 residues. The DNA read from the CDR3 is TGTGCCAGCAGTGTCGCGGATAACTATGGC. Translated: CASSVADNYG. The CDR3 as a whole reads CASSVADNYGYTF.

This clone occurred many times. From the germline J gene comes the end of the CDR3, since the read stops 3 residues before it. The chain combines TRBV19 with TRBJ2-1; D may be TRBD2 (5 bases). The CDR3 loop spans 12 amino acids. Germline CDR1 is LNHDA and CDR2 is SQIVND (reference sequence). Trimming left V 5 bases short and J 8 bases short, with 10 bases between. The sequenced CDR3 bases are TGTGCCAGTAGTGGCCGAGGGTATGAG. Translated, it gives CASSGRGYE. Given in full, the CDR3 is CASSGRGYEQFF.

For this clone: The read stops 3 residues short of the end of the CDR3; the missing end is completed from the germline J gene. The J gene is TRBJ1-4, the V gene TRBV7-9; weak D call: TRBD1 (5 bases). The V and J ends lost 2 bases and 8 bases respectively, with 12 bases between them. The V gene's germline CDR1 is SEHNR and CDR2 FQNEAQ (reference sequence). The CDR3 has 14 amino acids. CDR3 residues: CASSLPGHREKLFF. CDR3 DNA, as far as it was read: TGTGCCAGCAGCTTACCAGGGCATCGGGAAAAA. Full variable domain (remainder filled in from reference TRBV7-9 and TRBJ1-4): DTGVSQNPRHKITKRGQNVTFRCDPISEHNRLYWYRQTLGQGPEFLTYFQNEAQLEKSRLLSDRFSAERPKGSFSTLEIQRTEQGDSAMYLCASSLPGHREKLFFGSGTQLSVL.

This clone was counted ten times or more. The read halts 3 residues ahead of the CDR3 end, with the missing end drawn from the germline J gene. The V and J genes are TRBV7-2 and TRBJ1-2; 7 positions match TRBD1. Germline CDR1 is SGHTA and CDR2 is FQGNSA. J was trimmed by 2 bases and V by 5 bases; bases with no gene match: 5. This CDR3 has 14 amino acids. The sequenced CDR3 bases are TGTGCCAGCAGCCGAGCGACAGGGAACTATGGC. Protein product: CASSRATGNYG. The CDR3 in full is CASSRATGNYGYTF.

This clone was observed at least ten times. With the read ending 3 residues before the CDR3 end, the germline J gene is used to fill in that end. The chain uses TRBV18 and TRBJ2-3, with 7 bases matching TRBD2. Per germline, CDR1 KGHSH and CDR2 LQKENI. V trimming: 4 bases; J trimming: 3 bases; junction bases outside the gene matches: 7. CDR3 size: 15 residues. Partial CDR3 DNA: TGTGCCAGCTCACGGAATAGCGGGCGGACAGATACG. This codes for CASSRNSGRTDT. The entire CDR3 sequence reads CASSRNSGRTDTQYF.

This clone appeared many times. The CDR3 is CASSFRHLPRNTEAFF. The part of the CDR3 DNA that was read is TGTGCCAGCAGCTTCAGACATCTCCCCAGGAACACTGAA. This chain uses TRBV7-3 with TRBJ1-1; no clear D. The CDR3 goes on 3 residues after the read ends, and that part is filled in from the germline J gene. There are 16 residues in the CDR3. CDR1 SGHTA and CDR2 FQGTGA come from the germline V gene. V was pared by 3 bases and J by 1 base, with 15 bases between. Drawing the rest from reference TRBV7-3 and TRBJ1-1, the complete variable domain is GAGVSQTPSNKVTEKGKYVELRCDPISGHTALYWYRQSLGQGPEFLIYFQGTGAADDSGLPNDRFFAVRPEGSVSTLKIQRTERGDSAVYLCASSFRHLPRNTEAFFGQGTRLTVV.